Following are 26 T cell receptor beta chains from one sample sequenced in a study of shared clonotypes between healthy human individuals. Profiling relied on immunoSEQ multiplex PCR, and the TCRdb table lists in-frame clones only, not all of them. The table has millions of clones, 85% to 95% seen once. Material for sequencing was naive CD4+ T cells sorted from blood. Stated subset: CD45RA+ positively selected. The receptors come from a man aged 18 to 29 in good health.

V gene TRBV13 combines with J gene TRBJ2-7, with D tentatively TRBD1 (6 bases). The CDR3 extends over 14 amino acids. The germline gives CDR1 PRHDT, CDR2 FYEKMQ (reference sequence). Trimming took 4 bases from V and 3 from J, leaving 13 bases between them. The CDR3 nucleotides read TGTGCCAGCAGCTGGGGCAGGGGATTCTACGAGCAGTACTTC. It encodes CASSWGRGFYEQYF. Combining the CDR3 with reference TRBV13 and TRBJ2-7 gives the whole variable domain AAGVIQSPRHLIKEKRETATLKCYPIPRHDTVYWYQQGPGQDPQFLISFYEKMQSDKGSIPDRFSAQQFSDYHSELNMSSLELGDSALYFCASSWGRGFYEQYFGPGTRLTVT.

This clone was picked up one time. The sample holds other DNA sequences that translate to the same CDR3. V usage is TRBV19 and J usage is TRBJ2-7; weak D call: TRBD1 (6 bases). The germline V gene encodes CDR1 LNHDA and CDR2 SQIVND (reference sequence). The CDR3 runs 12 residues. Trimming took off 4 bases at V and 6 bases at J, with 10 bases between the two ends. The chain's CDR3 is CASSKQGREQYF. The CDR3 coding sequence is TGTGCCAGTAGTAAACAGGGACGCGAGCAGTACTTC.

The chain employs TRBV5-8 and TRBJ2-7, with 8 bases that match TRBD1. In germline, CDR1 is SGHTS, CDR2 YDEGEE. The CDR3 loop spans 13 amino acids. With 4 bases clipped from V and 3 bases from J, the junction kept 3 bases outside the gene matches. CDR3 sequence: CASSTGTGYEQYF. Here the CDR3 DNA reads TGTGCCAGCAGCACCGGGACAGGCTACGAGCAGTACTTC.

The chain is built from TRBV5-1 and TRBJ1-1; D is perhaps TRBD1 (5 bases). The V gene's germline CDR1 is SGHRS and CDR2 YFSETQ. Between the trimmed V and J ends, which lost 4 bases and 5 bases, there was a span of 15 bases. The CDR3 is made up of 14 amino acids. The CDR3 loop is CASSGATGDTEAFF. CDR3 bases: TGCGCCAGCAGCGGGGCTACAGGAGATACTGAAGCTTTCTTT.

The rearrangement uses TRBV11-3 and TRBJ1-6, with 7 bases matching TRBD1. Trimming took 8 bases from V and 7 from J; bases not matched to a gene: 5. Germline lookup yields CDR1 SGHNT and CDR2 YENEEA. The CDR3 covers 13 residues. As DNA, the CDR3 is TGTGCCAGCTCCCGGGACAGCAATTCACCCCTCCACTTT. It translates to CASSRDSNSPLHF.

The CDR3 here is CASQPGLAETPFF. CDR3 nucleotide sequence: TGCGCCAGTCAACCCGGACTAGCGGAGACCCCTTTCTTC. The chain recombines TRBV10-2 with TRBJ2-1; TRBD2 matches 10 bases. This CDR3 is built from 13 residues. Germline values: CDR1 WSHSY, CDR2 SAAADI. Losses at the gene ends were 9 bases for V and 16 bases for J; bases not matched to a gene: 15.

The V gene is TRBV5-6, the J gene TRBJ2-3; perhaps TRBD1 as D (5 bases). Germline CDR1 SGHDT, CDR2 YYEEEE. The germline V and J ends were trimmed by 0 bases and 2 bases, with 16 bases remaining between them. The CDR3 is made up of 17 amino acids. The CDR3 nucleotides are TGTGCCAGCAGCTTGGTGGTAGGGGTCGGTACCACAGATACGCAGTATTTT. It is translated as CASSLVVGVGTTDTQYF.

The rearrangement links TRBV2 to TRBJ1-5; D is perhaps TRBD1 (5 bases). Germline CDR1 SNHLY, CDR2 FYNNEI. CDR3 length: 13 residues. Trimming stripped 7 bases from V and 1 base from J, with 8 bases between. The CDR3 DNA reads TGTGCCAGCATGGGGGGGAGCAATCAGCCCCAGCATTTT. Protein sequence: CASMGGSNQPQHF.

For this clone: Other DNA sequences of this sample code for an identical CDR3. The CDR3 protein is CASSLGGPDTQYF. DNA for the CDR3: TGCGCCAGCAGCCTGGGGGGCCCAGATACGCAGTATTTT. The genes are TRBV5-1 and TRBJ2-3, with D possibly being TRBD1 or TRBD2 (6 bases each). There are 13 residues in the CDR3. Deletions cut 4 bases from V and 4 bases from J, with 10 bases between. CDR1 and CDR2 from the germline V gene are SGHRS and YFSETQ.

V usage is TRBV4-3 and J usage is TRBJ1-6; TRBD1 aligns across 11 bases. This CDR3 comprises 18 residues. From germline, CDR1 is LGHNA and CDR2 YSLEER. V was clipped by 4 bases and J by 6 bases; unmatched bases: 11. CDR3 sequence: CASSRRTGGESINSPLHF. The CDR3 region has the DNA TGCGCCAGCAGCCGAAGGACAGGGGGCGAGTCGATTAATTCACCCCTCCACTTT.

The chain has TRBV4-1 and TRBJ2-3, with TRBD2 matching 9 bases. Germline V lookup: CDR1 MGHRA, CDR2 YSYEKL. The junction had 15 bases not matched to a gene; V was cut back by 4 bases and J by 4 bases. This CDR3 is 18 amino acids long. As DNA, the CDR3 is TGCGCCAGCAGCCCCGCGATTCCGGCTAGCGGGGTTGCAGATACGCAGTATTTT. This sequence encodes CASSPAIPASGVADTQYF.

The chain links TRBV21-1 to TRBJ2-7; TRBD1, the table's D call, was not compared with the DNA. TRBV21-1 corresponds to a pseudogene. The CDR3 sequence is 24 residues long. The CDR3, as DNA: TGTGCCAGCACTCTCCCCCGGGACAGGGGGCCGTCTTTAATGAGGGGCCTGGTGGCTTACGAGCAGTACTTC. It encodes CASTLPRDRGPSLMRGLVAYEQYF.

This chain joins TRBV5-1 and TRBJ2-5; weak D call: TRBD1 (5 bases). This CDR3 contains 16 residues. Trimming took off 3 bases at V and 5 bases at J, with 20 bases between the two ends. From germline, CDR1 is SGHRS and CDR2 YFSETQ. CDR3 residues: CASSSLIRRAEETQYF. In DNA form, the CDR3 reads TGCGCCAGCAGCTCCCTTATACGCAGGGCCGAGGAGACCCAGTACTTC.

This chain links TRBV30 with TRBJ1-1; D remains unclear. Per germline, CDR1 GTSNPN and CDR2 SVGIG (reference sequence). The CDR3 contains 14 residues. V was pared by 0 bases and J by 5 bases, with 13 bases between. The CDR3 coding sequence is TGTGCCTGGAGTGTTCAGGTGACGCGAACTGAAGCTTTCTTT. It translates to CAWSVQVTRTEAFF.

V gene TRBV28 combines with J gene TRBJ2-5; TRBD1 agrees at 10 bases. This CDR3 spans 16 amino acids. V lost 2 bases to trimming and J lost 5 bases; unmatched junction nucleotides: 8. Germline lookup yields CDR1 MDHEN and CDR2 SYDVKM. CDR3 DNA: TGTGCCAGCAGTTTAGAGGGACAGGGGCGAGGGGAGACCCAGTACTTC. Residues: CASSLEGQGRGETQYF.

The chain employs TRBV30 and TRBJ2-1; weak D call: TRBD1 (6 bases). Germline-derived CDR1 and CDR2 are GTSNPN and SVGIG (reference sequence). The V end was cut by 0 bases, the J end by 4 bases, with 10 bases between. This CDR3 has 14 residues. CDR3 amino acids: CAWSVTGNYNEQFF. The CDR3 region has the DNA TGTGCCTGGAGTGTCACAGGGAATTACAATGAGCAGTTCTTC.

This chain connects TRBV5-4 to TRBJ1-2, with a possible D match to TRBD1 (6 bases). V lost 4 bases and J 8 bases, leaving 18 bases between the germline ends. The CDR3 consists of 14 residues. The germline gives CDR1 SGHNT, CDR2 YYREEE (reference sequence). This CDR3 is CASSTPTGLGGYTF. The CDR3 DNA follows: TGTGCCAGCAGCACCCCCACAGGGCTAGGAGGCTACACCTTC.

On this clone: The sample carries other DNA sequences with the same CDR3. The CDR3 DNA reads as TGTGCCAGCAGTTCCGGGACAGGGAATCAGCCCCAGCATTTT. Translated: CASSSGTGNQPQHF. V and J are TRBV7-9 and TRBJ1-5; the match to TRBD1 covers 9 bases. Trimming at V came to 6 bases and at J to 4 bases, leaving 4 bases not matched to a gene. Looked up from germline, CDR1 is SEHNR and CDR2 is FQNEAQ (reference sequence). CDR3 length: 14 amino acids.

The chain couples TRBV5-8 to TRBJ1-2, with D unclear. The CDR3 is 13 residues long. The V gene's germline CDR1 is SGHTS and CDR2 YDEGEE. V was clipped by 3 bases and J by 8 bases, with 14 bases between them. CDR3 nucleotide sequence: TGTGCCAGCAGCTCGGACGGGATCTTGGGCTACACCTTC. It translates to CASSSDGILGYTF. The full variable domain, completed using reference TRBV5-8 and TRBJ1-2, is EAGVTQSPTHLIKTRGQQATLRCSPISGHTSVYWYQQALGLGLQFLLWYDEGEERNRGNFPPRFSGRQFPNYSSELNVNALELEDSALYLCASSSDGILGYTFGSGTRLTVV.

The chain is built from TRBV6-1 and TRBJ1-4; TRBD1 matches at 8 bases. Trimming at V came to 5 bases and at J to 6 bases, leaving 5 bases not matched to a gene. CDR3 length: 14 residues. Germline CDR1 MNHNS, CDR2 SASEGT. CDR3 bases: TGTGCCAGCAGTCGGACAGGGCGGGATGAAAAACTGTTTTTT. It yields the protein CASSRTGRDEKLFF.

V gene TRBV7-2 combines with J gene TRBJ1-2; D gene uncertain. The CDR3 is made up of 14 amino acids. V was shortened by 3 bases and J by 4 bases, with 12 bases between the two germline ends. Per germline, CDR1 SGHTA and CDR2 FQGNSA. CDR3 protein: CASSFPTMVYGYTF. The CDR3 coding sequence is TGTGCCAGCAGCTTCCCGACAATGGTCTATGGCTACACCTTC.

The chain uses TRBV5-1 and TRBJ2-7; weak D call: TRBD1 (6 bases). The CDR3 has 14 residues. The germline V gene encodes CDR1 SGHRS and CDR2 YFSETQ. Trimming pared 3 bases from V and 2 bases from J, leaving 12 bases between. DNA of the CDR3: TGCGCCAGCAGCTCCGGACAGCCGGCCTACGAGCAGTACTTC. This codes for CASSSGQPAYEQYF.

The chain links TRBV18 to TRBJ1-2, with TRBD1 identical over 9 bases. The CDR3 spans 14 residues. V dropped 3 bases and J dropped 6; count of bases not matched to a gene: 5. Germline V lookup: CDR1 KGHSH, CDR2 LQKENI. CDR3 in DNA: TGTGCCAGCTCACCGCGGGGACAGGGCGATGGCTACACCTTC. This translates into CASSPRGQGDGYTF.

V gene TRBV7-6 combines with J gene TRBJ2-1; unclear D gene. The length of the CDR3 is 12 residues. The germline V gene encodes CDR1 SGHVS and CDR2 FNYEAQ. The germline V and J ends were trimmed by 3 bases and 7 bases, with 7 bases remaining between them. The CDR3 spells CASSFVGNEQFF. CDR3 sequence (DNA): TGTGCCAGCAGCTTCGTTGGGAATGAGCAGTTCTTC.

V gene TRBV30 combines with J gene TRBJ2-1, with D hard to call. The V end lost 3 bases, the J end lost 10 bases, and 7 bases lay between the germline ends. Looked up from germline, CDR1 is GTSNPN and CDR2 is SVGIG (reference sequence). The CDR3 is made up of 10 amino acids. CDR3 sequence reads: CAWRLGEQFF. For the CDR3, the DNA is TGTGCCTGGAGACTGGGGGAGCAGTTCTTC.

This sequence joins TRBV7-9 and TRBJ2-7; 7 bases agree with TRBD2. Germline CDR1 and CDR2: SEHNR and FQNEAQ (reference sequence). Trimming cost V 5 bases and J 4 bases; bases outside gene matches: 5. The CDR3 contains 13 residues. The DNA of the CDR3 is TGTGCCAGCAGCCGGGGAGGGGTTTACGAGCAGTACTTC. Its protein product is CASSRGGVYEQYF.